A single sample is the source of the 11 T cell receptor beta chains below, sequenced in a study of cytomegalovirus exposure and HLA in healthy donors. The PCR made use of 60 Vbeta and 13 Jbeta primers. Here immunoSEQ multiplex PCR was the method, and the copy in TCRdb shows in-frame clones only, minus some. The table lists about 150,000 clones, around four fifths of them singletons. Sequencing used PBMCs. These receptors were obtained from a boy aged 2 to 10 in good health and CMV-seronegative.

The chain joins TRBV7-2 to TRBJ2-5; D remains ambiguous. The germline V and J ends were trimmed by 5 bases and 7 bases, with 14 bases remaining between them. Germline CDR1 SGHTA, CDR2 FQGNSA. The CDR3 sequence is 13 residues long. The CDR3 here is CASSETPRGTQYF. CDR3 in DNA: TGTGCCAGCAGCGAAACTCCGCGCGGGACCCAGTACTTC.

The V gene is TRBV7-2, the J gene TRBJ1-2; TRBD1 is a possible D gene (5 bases). CDR1 is SGHTA, CDR2 FQGNSA, per germline. Deletions cut 5 bases from V and 3 bases from J, with 13 bases between. The CDR3 totals 14 residues. CDR3 nucleotide sequence: TGTGCCAGCAGCCTCGGGGGGGATTACTATGGCTACACCTTC. Translating gives CASSLGGDYYGYTF.

The genes are TRBV7-2 and TRBJ2-6; weak D call: TRBD1 (5 bases). CDR1 and CDR2 (germline): SGHTA, FQGNSA. V was pared by 5 bases and J by 0 bases, with 11 bases between. The CDR3 contains 16 residues. The DNA of the CDR3 is TGTGCCAGCAGCAGATACAGGAGCTCTGGGGCCAACGTCCTGACTTTC. Translation: CASSRYRSSGANVLTF.

The V gene is TRBV13, the J gene TRBJ2-1, with 15 bases aligning to TRBD2. J gave up 8 bases and V 0 bases, and 2 bases lay outside the gene matches. Germline values: CDR1 PRHDT, CDR2 FYEKMQ (reference sequence). This CDR3 has 16 amino acids. The CDR3 reads CASSLGGTSGRHEQFF. For the CDR3, the DNA is TGTGCCAGCAGCTTAGGCGGGACTAGCGGGAGGCATGAGCAGTTCTTC.

This clone is labeled medium-sized. J is TRBJ2-1 and V is TRBV11-2, with 8 bases that match TRBD2. The germline V gene encodes CDR1 SGHAT and CDR2 FQNNGV. This CDR3 contains 14 residues. V shed 5 bases, J shed 7 bases, and the junction held 7 bases outside the gene matches. The CDR3 nucleotides are TGTGCCAGCAGCCCCAGCGGGAGTGGTAATGAGCAGTTCTTC. Translating it yields CASSPSGSGNEQFF.

The J gene is TRBJ1-2, the V gene TRBV27; 9 nucleotides align to TRBD1. The CDR3 loop spans 14 amino acids. Trimming took 5 bases from V and 5 from J; bases not matched to a gene: 6. From germline, CDR1 is MNHEY and CDR2 SMNVEV (reference sequence). The CDR3 protein is CASSPGQGIYGYTF. In DNA, the CDR3 is TGTGCCAGCAGTCCAGGACAGGGGATATATGGCTACACCTTC.

The rearrangement joins TRBV6-6 to TRBJ1-1; D is uncertain. The CDR3 sequence is 13 residues long. CDR1 and CDR2 (germline): MNHNY, SVGAGI (reference sequence). Deletions cut 1 base from V and 0 bases from J, with 3 bases between. CDR3 residues: CASSYLMNTEAFF. The CDR3 coding sequence is TGTGCCAGCAGTTACTTAATGAACACTGAAGCTTTCTTT.

V is TRBV13 and J is TRBJ1-4, with no clear D. Trimming removed 0 bases from V and 8 bases from J, with 16 bases in between. This CDR3 contains 16 residues. Germline CDR1 and CDR2: PRHDT and FYEKMQ (reference sequence). CDR3 amino acids: CASSLGPAEGGEKLFF. The CDR3 DNA reads TGTGCCAGCAGCTTAGGCCCGGCGGAGGGAGGGGAAAAACTGTTTTTT.

The rearrangement joins TRBV10-3 to TRBJ2-3; D is undetermined. This CDR3 is 17 amino acids long. Trimming removed 3 bases at V and 0 bases at J, with 16 bases between. Germline V CDR1 and CDR2: ENHRY, SYGVKD. The DNA of the CDR3 is TGTGCCATCAGTGAACCCCCCCTAAGAACCAGCACAGATACGCAGTATTTT. It codes for CAISEPPLRTSTDTQYF.

This clone occurred once. This rearrangement joins TRBV14 to TRBJ1-2; D not resolved. From germline, CDR1 is SGHDN and CDR2 FVKESK. V dropped 3 bases and J dropped 8 bases, with 7 bases sitting between them. CDR3 length: 11 residues. DNA of the CDR3: TGTGCCAGCAGCCAGGGCTTCGGCTACACCTTC. It yields the protein CASSQGFGYTF.

This rearrangement joins TRBV6-6 to TRBJ1-1; tentative D call: TRBD1 (5 bases). This CDR3 contains 15 residues. Germline assignment: CDR1 MNHNY and CDR2 SVGAGI (reference sequence). V was clipped by 8 bases and J by 4 bases, with 20 bases between them. The CDR3 nucleotides read TGTGCCAGCTCCCCGGGACTGGGACTGAGCACTGAAGCTTTCTTT. Translated: CASSPGLGLSTEAFF.